The 31 T cell receptor beta chains given below trace back to one sample, sequenced in a study of follicular helper T cells after annual influenza vaccination. Time point specified: 2015-2016 season, 7 days after influenza vaccination. The repertoire was sequenced with immunoSEQ multiplex PCR; TCRdb's copy has only in-frame clones and lacks some. The table lists around 1,200 clones, around 80% of them singletons. Here the sequenced sample was CXCR5+ CD38+ circulating T follicular helper cells from blood, taken 7 days after influenza vaccination. Subset specified: circulating Tfh, non-naive CD4+CXCR5+PD-1+ (ICOS+CD38+ or ICOS-CD38-). These receptors originate from an adult who received the influenza vaccine.

The chain combines TRBV11-2 with TRBJ2-5; D is undetermined. Germline CDR1 reads SGHAT; CDR2 reads FQNNGV. Trimming took off 3 bases at V and 7 bases at J, with 12 bases between the two ends. The length of the CDR3 is 13 residues. The CDR3 protein is CASSLAQSGTQYF. The DNA of the CDR3 is TGTGCCAGCAGCTTGGCTCAAAGTGGGACCCAGTACTTC.

This chain uses TRBV18 with TRBJ1-3; unclear D gene. Germline V gene lookup returns CDR1 KGHSH and CDR2 LQKENI. Trimming stripped 7 bases from V and 4 bases from J, with 8 bases between. The CDR3 is 12 amino acids. The CDR3 protein is CASFSPGNTIYF. CDR3 DNA sequence: TGTGCCAGCTTCTCTCCCGGAAACACCATATATTTT.

This clone is a singleton in its sample. V and J are TRBV4-2 and TRBJ2-2, with D possibly being TRBD2 (7 bases). The CDR3 is 17 amino acids. Germline loops: CDR1 LGHNA, CDR2 YNFKEQ. The V end was cut by 0 bases, the J end by 3 bases, with 14 bases between. In DNA, the CDR3 is TGTGCCAGCAGCCAAGATGTCGGGGGGCCGGACACCGGGGAGCTGTTTTTT. It encodes CASSQDVGGPDTGELFF.

This clone was observed a handful of times. V is TRBV30 and J is TRBJ1-1, with TRBD1 as a possible D gene (5 bases). The V and J ends lost 1 base and 5 bases respectively, with 8 bases between them. The CDR3 runs to 12 residues. Germline V gene sequence: CDR1 GTSNPN, CDR2 SVGIG (reference sequence). CDR3 DNA sequence: TGTGCCTGGAGTGCGTGGGGGACTGAAGCTTTCTTT. This gives the protein CAWSAWGTEAFF. Variable domain in full (rest from reference TRBV30 and TRBJ1-1): SQTIHQWPATLVQPVGSPLSLECTVEGTSNPNLYWYRQAAGRGLQLLFYSVGIGQISSEVPQNLSASRPQDRQFILSSKKLLLSDSGFYLCAWSAWGTEAFFGQGTRLTVV.

The table lists this clone with a few counts. The chain employs TRBV19 and TRBJ2-1, with 9 bases lining up with TRBD2. This CDR3 is built from 14 residues. The V segment lost 8 bases and the J segment 4 bases; nucleotides outside the gene matches: 6. Per the germline V gene, CDR1 is LNHDA and CDR2 is SQIVND (reference sequence). DNA of the CDR3: TGTGCCAGTCGAAGCGGGGGGACGTACAATGAGCAGTTCTTC. This encodes CASRSGGTYNEQFF.

This clone was detected once. The genes are TRBV6-6 and TRBJ2-5, with D unresolved. Germline assignment: CDR1 MNHNY and CDR2 SVGAGI (reference sequence). V was pared by 5 bases and J by 5 bases, with 12 bases between. The CDR3 is 13 amino acids. The CDR3 DNA sequence: TGTGCCAGCAGTCGGGTCCCCGCGGAGACCCAGTACTTC. Residues: CASSRVPAETQYF.

CDR3 nucleotides: TGCGCCAGCAGCAGACAGGGGAGATCGGATTCACCCCTCCACTTT. As protein: CASSRQGRSDSPLHF. The chain couples TRBV5-1 to TRBJ1-6, with 8 bases identical to TRBD1. Unmatched junction bases numbered 8, after V lost 4 bases and J lost 8 bases. The CDR3 spans 15 residues. Looked up from germline, CDR1 is SGHRS and CDR2 is YFSETQ.

J is TRBJ2-1 and V is TRBV28; 8 bases map to TRBD2. CDR1 is MDHEN, CDR2 SYDVKM, per germline. V shed 4 bases and J 8 bases; nucleotides not matched to a gene: 10. This CDR3 contains 15 residues. The CDR3 here is CASSSGTGLADEQFF. Here the CDR3 DNA reads TGTGCCAGCAGTTCGGGTACAGGACTAGCCGATGAGCAGTTCTTC.

The rearrangement uses TRBV7-9 and TRBJ1-2, with TRBD1 as a possible D gene (5 bases). Germline CDR1 SEHNR, CDR2 FQNEAQ (reference sequence). This CDR3 contains 15 residues. Trimming took 5 bases from V and 1 from J, leaving 14 bases between them. In DNA, the CDR3 is TGTGCCAGCAGCGTGGGGGGGATGGATAACTATGGCTACACCTTC. Residues: CASSVGGMDNYGYTF.

The chain joins TRBV6-5 to TRBJ2-3; tentative D call: TRBD2 (6 bases). Trimming took off 6 bases at V and 2 bases at J, with 15 bases between the two ends. The CDR3 is 15 amino acids. Germline CDR1 MNHEY, CDR2 SVGAGI. The CDR3 DNA follows: TGTGCCAGCAGGGGGGGAGGCGGTTACACAGATACGCAGTATTTT. It encodes CASRGGGGYTDTQYF.

CDR3 in DNA: TGTGCCAGCAGCAAAGCCCGGAGACGGAGAAATGAAAAACTGTTTTTT. This encodes CASSKARRRRNEKLFF. The chain uses TRBV21-1 and TRBJ1-4. TRBV21-1 has pseudogene status. This CDR3 spans 16 amino acids.

The chain recombines TRBV19 with TRBJ2-1; D gene uncertain. The CDR3 contains 17 residues. CDR1 and CDR2 (germline): LNHDA, SQIVND (reference sequence). The V gene lost 4 bases and the J gene lost 2 bases, with 18 bases spanning the gap. This CDR3 reads CASSTPLWDKPYNEQFF. CDR3 DNA: TGTGCCAGTAGTACCCCGCTTTGGGATAAACCCTACAATGAGCAGTTCTTC.

This clone was counted a few times. The chain couples TRBV5-1 to TRBJ1-1; TRBD1 aligns across 11 bases. After removal of 3 bases from V and 4 bases from J, the junction contained 2 bases not matched to a gene. The CDR3 has 14 amino acids. Looked up from germline, CDR1 is SGHRS and CDR2 is YFSETQ. The CDR3: CASSWTGGITEAFF. CDR3 DNA sequence: TGCGCCAGCAGCTGGACAGGGGGCATCACTGAAGCTTTCTTT.

In its sample, this clone was seen a few times. This chain links TRBV5-1 with TRBJ2-5, with 7 bases aligning to TRBD1. Germline trimming cut 4 bases from V and 0 bases from J; bases unmatched to any gene: 12. The CDR3 runs to 17 residues. Germline-derived CDR1 and CDR2 are SGHRS and YFSETQ. CDR3 amino acids: CASSMPSGTDHQETQYF. CDR3 sequence (DNA): TGCGCCAGCAGCATGCCCTCCGGGACAGATCACCAAGAGACCCAGTACTTC.

The rearrangement links TRBV6-6 to TRBJ2-5; D ambiguous. Germline V gene data show CDR1 as MNHNY and CDR2 as SVGAGI (reference sequence). Trimming took 0 bases from V and 1 from J, leaving 0 bases between them. There are 12 residues in the CDR3. The DNA of the CDR3 is TGTGCCAGCAGTTACTCCCAAGAGACCCAGTACTTC. Its translation: CASSYSQETQYF.

This clone occurred once. The J gene is TRBJ1-5, the V gene TRBV6-5, with TRBD1 identical over 7 bases. This CDR3 is 15 amino acids long. Trimming cost V 7 bases and J 7 bases; bases outside gene matches: 13. The germline CDR1 and CDR2 sequences are MNHEY and SVGAGI. The CDR3 region is CASTSKNRGHQPQHF. CDR3 DNA: TGTGCCAGCACCTCCAAGAACAGGGGCCACCAGCCCCAGCATTTT.

This clone was recorded once. The chain couples TRBV5-6 to TRBJ1-1; the D gene is possibly TRBD1 (5 bases). CDR3 size: 14 residues. The V end lost 4 bases, the J end lost 5 bases, and 15 bases lay between the germline ends. In germline, CDR1 is SGHDT, CDR2 YYEEEE. The CDR3 DNA reads as TGTGCCAGCAGCCGCGGACAATTTGGGACTGAAGCTTTCTTT. Amino acids: CASSRGQFGTEAFF.

V gene TRBV5-8 combines with J gene TRBJ2-3; 7 nucleotides agree with TRBD2. This CDR3 region has 14 residues. Germline assignment: CDR1 SGHTS and CDR2 YDEGEE. J gave up 3 bases and V 4 bases, and 5 bases lay outside the gene matches. In DNA, the CDR3 is TGTGCCAGCAGCACCGGGACTAAAACAGATACGCAGTATTTT. This gives the protein CASSTGTKTDTQYF. The full variable domain, with the rest looked up from reference TRBV5-8 and TRBJ2-3, is EAGVTQSPTHLIKTRGQQATLRCSPISGHTSVYWYQQALGLGLQFLLWYDEGEERNRGNFPPRFSGRQFPNYSSELNVNALELEDSALYLCASSTGTKTDTQYFGPGTRLTVL.

The chain uses TRBV30 and TRBJ2-7; D uncertain. The germline V gene has CDR1 GTSNPN and CDR2 SVGIG (reference sequence). This CDR3 is built from 14 residues. V dropped 2 bases and J dropped 3 bases, with 14 bases sitting between them. DNA for the CDR3: TGTGCCTGGAGTCGGAGTCCGGAGTTCTACGAGCAGTACTTC. Translation gives CAWSRSPEFYEQYF.

The chain couples TRBV19 to TRBJ1-2, with no clear D. Trimming took 1 base from V and 4 from J, leaving 10 bases between them. The germline V gene encodes CDR1 LNHDA and CDR2 SQIVND (reference sequence). This CDR3 is built from 14 residues. CDR3 nucleotide sequence: TGTGCCAGTAGTATAGCTGCGTTCTCCTATGGCTACACCTTC. It encodes CASSIAAFSYGYTF.

The chain joins TRBV19 to TRBJ2-5; 8 bases align to TRBD2. The length of the CDR3 is 13 residues. V lost 6 bases and J lost 3; bases outside the gene matches: 3. Germline CDR1 is LNHDA and CDR2 is SQIVND (reference sequence). The CDR3 sequence is CASRLRGEETQYF. The CDR3 bases are TGTGCCAGTAGGTTGCGGGGGGAAGAGACCCAGTACTTC.

CDR3 nucleotides: TGTGCCAGCAGTAATCAGGGGGAGCAGTACTTC. It translates to CASSNQGEQYF. The chain uses TRBV6-1 and TRBJ2-7, with D maybe TRBD1 (6 bases). Germline CDR1 is MNHNS and CDR2 is SASEGT. This CDR3 is 11 amino acids long. V was cut by 5 bases and J by 7 bases, with 9 bases left in between.

The V gene is TRBV10-3, the J gene TRBJ2-3; D gene ambiguous. V gave up 2 bases and J gave up 5 bases, with 5 bases separating them. Germline values: CDR1 ENHRY, CDR2 SYGVKD. This CDR3 has 12 amino acids. In DNA, the CDR3 is TGTGCCATCAGTGAGCCAAGAGATACGCAGTATTTT. Translation: CAISEPRDTQYF.

This chain connects TRBV7-2 to TRBJ2-2; tentatively, D is TRBD2 (6 bases). Trimming took off 4 bases at V and 9 bases at J, with 15 bases between the two ends. This CDR3 has 14 residues. Per germline, CDR1 SGHTA and CDR2 FQGNSA. This chain's CDR3 is CASSSPGDGRELFF. The CDR3 nucleotides read TGTGCCAGCAGCTCTCCGGGGGATGGGAGGGAGCTGTTTTTT.

The rearrangement links TRBV4-3 to TRBJ2-1, with TRBD2 matching 8 bases. This CDR3 has 16 amino acids. Germline trimming cut 0 bases from V and 3 bases from J; bases unmatched to any gene: 4. CDR1 LGHNA and CDR2 YSLEER come from the germline V gene. CDR3 nucleotides: TGCGCCAGCAGCCAAGATACGGGGGGGAGCTACAATGAGCAGTTCTTC. Protein product: CASSQDTGGSYNEQFF.

The chain's CDR3 is CASIARGTNEKLFF. The CDR3 DNA sequence: TGTGCCAGTATTGCGCGGGGAACTAATGAAAAACTGTTTTTT. This chain connects TRBV19 to TRBJ1-4; D is undetermined. V was cut by 7 bases and J by 1 base, with 10 bases left in between. The V gene's germline CDR1 is LNHDA and CDR2 SQIVND (reference sequence). This CDR3 is 14 amino acids long.

The chain uses TRBV30 and TRBJ2-1; 8 bases align to TRBD1. Germline CDR1 GTSNPN, CDR2 SVGIG (reference sequence). V lost 3 bases and J lost 0; bases outside the gene matches: 4. This CDR3 is 15 amino acids long. CDR3: CAWRDDRGSYNEQFF. DNA of the CDR3: TGTGCCTGGAGGGATGACAGGGGCTCCTACAATGAGCAGTTCTTC.

The CDR3 sequence: CASSHPSGGAGELFF. CDR3 sequence (DNA): TGTGCCAGTAGTCACCCAAGCGGGGGGGCCGGGGAGCTGTTTTTT. The chain joins TRBV19 to TRBJ2-2, with 10 bases aligning to TRBD2. The CDR3 is made up of 15 amino acids. Losses at the gene ends were 5 bases for V and 6 bases for J; bases not matched to a gene: 6. Per germline, CDR1 LNHDA and CDR2 SQIVND (reference sequence).

This chain uses TRBV6-1 with TRBJ2-3; D not certain. With 4 bases removed from V and 1 base from J, the gap between germline ends came to 3 bases. This CDR3 spans 12 amino acids. Germline values: CDR1 MNHNS, CDR2 SASEGT. The CDR3 bases are TGTGCCAGCAGTGTAGGCACAGATACGCAGTATTTT. It specifies CASSVGTDTQYF.

This chain uses TRBV4-3 with TRBJ1-1; D is possibly TRBD1 (5 bases). This CDR3 comprises 14 residues. The germline V gene encodes CDR1 LGHNA and CDR2 YSLEER. V was clipped by 0 bases and J by 7 bases, with 12 bases between them. The CDR3 sequence is CASSQEPGAYEAFF. CDR3 in DNA: TGCGCCAGCAGCCAAGAGCCCGGGGCGTATGAAGCTTTCTTT.

This rearrangement joins TRBV30 to TRBJ2-1; TRBD1 agrees at 7 bases. J lost 2 bases, V lost 3 bases, and 1 base had no gene match. This CDR3 comprises 13 residues. Germline V gene lookup returns CDR1 GTSNPN and CDR2 SVGIG (reference sequence). Written as DNA, the CDR3 is TGTGCCTGGAGCCAGGGGGCCTACAATGAGCAGTTCTTC. It yields the protein CAWSQGAYNEQFF.